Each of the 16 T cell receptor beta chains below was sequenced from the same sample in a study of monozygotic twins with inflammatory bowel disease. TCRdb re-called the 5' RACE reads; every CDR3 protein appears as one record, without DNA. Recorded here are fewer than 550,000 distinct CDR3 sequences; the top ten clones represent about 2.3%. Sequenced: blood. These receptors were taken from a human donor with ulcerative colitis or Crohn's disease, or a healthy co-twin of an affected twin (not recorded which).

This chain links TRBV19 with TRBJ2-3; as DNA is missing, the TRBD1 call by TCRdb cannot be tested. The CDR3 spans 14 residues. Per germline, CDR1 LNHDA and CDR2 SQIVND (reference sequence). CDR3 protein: CASSYGGTADTQYF. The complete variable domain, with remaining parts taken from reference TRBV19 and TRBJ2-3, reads DGGITQSPKYLFRKEGQNVTLSCEQNLNHDAMYWYRQDPGQGLRLIYYSQIVNDFQKGDIAEGYSVSREKKESFPLTVTSAQKNPTAFYLCASSYGGTADTQYFGPGTRLTVL.

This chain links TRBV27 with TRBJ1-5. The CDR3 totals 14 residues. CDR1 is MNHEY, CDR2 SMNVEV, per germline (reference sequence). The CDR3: CASSLRAGSQPQHF.

CDR3 in amino acids: CSARGTYEQYF. The rearrangement uses TRBV20-1 and TRBJ2-7. The CDR3 is 11 amino acids. From germline, CDR1 is DFQATT and CDR2 SNEGSKA (reference sequence).

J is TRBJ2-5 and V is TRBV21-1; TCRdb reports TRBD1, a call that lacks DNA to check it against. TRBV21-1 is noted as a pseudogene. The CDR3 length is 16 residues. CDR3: CASSTKLRGGPETQYF.

CDR3 in amino acids: CASSFGEPSSGNTIYF. The J gene is TRBJ1-3, the V gene TRBV5-6. CDR1 is SGHDT, CDR2 YYEEEE, per germline. The length of the CDR3 is 16 residues. Full variable domain (remainder filled in from reference TRBV5-6 and TRBJ1-3): DAGVTQSPTHLIKTRGQQVTLRCSPKSGHDTVSWYQQALGQGPQFIFQYYEEEERQRGNFPDRFSGHQFPNYSSELNVNALLLGDSALYLCASSFGEPSSGNTIYFGEGSWLTVV.

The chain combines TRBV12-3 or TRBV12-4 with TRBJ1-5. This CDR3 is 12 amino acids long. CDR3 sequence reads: CVSGGRDQPQHF.

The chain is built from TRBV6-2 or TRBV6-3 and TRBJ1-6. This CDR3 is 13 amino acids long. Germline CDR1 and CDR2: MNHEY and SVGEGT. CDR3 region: CASSYSEDSPLHF.

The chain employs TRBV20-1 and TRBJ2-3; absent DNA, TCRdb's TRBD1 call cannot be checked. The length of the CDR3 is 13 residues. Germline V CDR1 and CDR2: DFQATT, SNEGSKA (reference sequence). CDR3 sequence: CSAGRQGPDTQYF.

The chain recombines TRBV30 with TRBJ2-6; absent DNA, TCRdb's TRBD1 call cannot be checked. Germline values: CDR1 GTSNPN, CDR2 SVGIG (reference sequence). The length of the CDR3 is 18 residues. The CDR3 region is CAWSERPGQGTGANVLTF.

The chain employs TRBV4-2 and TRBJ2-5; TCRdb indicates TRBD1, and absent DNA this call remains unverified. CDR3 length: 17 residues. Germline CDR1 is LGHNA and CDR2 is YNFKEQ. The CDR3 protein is CASSQEGGGGPQETQYF.

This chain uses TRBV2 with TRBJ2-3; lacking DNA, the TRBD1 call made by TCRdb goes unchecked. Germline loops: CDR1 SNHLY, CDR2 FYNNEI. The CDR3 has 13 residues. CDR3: CASMGVLGNTQYF.

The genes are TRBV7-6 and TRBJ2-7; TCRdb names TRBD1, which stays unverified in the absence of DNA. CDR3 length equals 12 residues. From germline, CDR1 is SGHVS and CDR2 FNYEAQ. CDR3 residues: CASNALGGEQYF.

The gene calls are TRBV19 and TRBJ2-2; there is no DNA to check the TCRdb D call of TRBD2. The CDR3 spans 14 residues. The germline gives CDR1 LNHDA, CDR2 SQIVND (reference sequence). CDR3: CASKGRGAAGELFF.

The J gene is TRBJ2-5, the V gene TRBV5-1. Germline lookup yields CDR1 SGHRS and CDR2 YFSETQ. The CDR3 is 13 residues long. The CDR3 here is CASSSSGWETQYF.

CDR3 region: CASSLEYNSPLHF. The rearrangement links TRBV28 to TRBJ1-6. The CDR3 extends over 13 amino acids. Germline CDR1 and CDR2: MDHEN and SYDVKM.

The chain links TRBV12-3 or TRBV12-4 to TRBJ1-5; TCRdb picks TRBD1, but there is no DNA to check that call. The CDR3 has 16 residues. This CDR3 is CASSLGTGNGNQPQHF.